This entry is about one T cell receptor (beta chain). In the study's own analysis: Cell counts per sample came from amplifying reference gene primers. The assay was immunoSEQ multiplex PCR, and TCRdb's table has in-frame clones only and misses some. V and J calls plus clone size are reproduced from that table; the DNA served to infer D and trimming. Of roughly 110,000 clones in the sample, approximately 80% were seen once. These data come from a study of blood T cell repertoires in COVID-19. Study details: Sites in the United States, Italy and Spain provided acute and convalescent COVID-19 samples.

Trimming shortened V by 3 bases and J by 4 bases, and 11 bases separated the two germline ends. The CDR3 sequence is 15 residues long. Germline V lookup: CDR1 SGHRS, CDR2 YFSETQ. The clonotype comes from a man between 65 and 85 years old with acute or convalescent COVID-19. Sequenced: peripheral blood. V gene TRBV5-1 combines with J gene TRBJ1-6; D might be TRBD1 (5 bases). CDR3 coding DNA: TGCGCCAGCAGCTCCGGGGGGAGTTATAATTCACCCCTCCACTTT. Translating gives CASSSGGSYNSPLHF.